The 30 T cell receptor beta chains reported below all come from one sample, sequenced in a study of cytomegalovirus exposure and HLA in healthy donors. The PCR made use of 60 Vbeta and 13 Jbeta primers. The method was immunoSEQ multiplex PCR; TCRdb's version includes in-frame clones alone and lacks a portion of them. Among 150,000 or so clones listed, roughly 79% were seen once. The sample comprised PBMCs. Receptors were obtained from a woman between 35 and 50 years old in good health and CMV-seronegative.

This chain's CDR3 is CASSWDLGSTDTQYF. In DNA, the CDR3 is TGTGCCAGCAGCTGGGACTTAGGGAGTACAGATACGCAGTATTTT. V gene TRBV5-4 combines with J gene TRBJ2-3, with a tentative D call TRBD2 (6 bases). V shed 3 bases and J shed 3 bases, with 14 bases lying between them. Germline V gene lookup returns CDR1 SGHNT and CDR2 YYREEE (reference sequence). This CDR3 spans 15 amino acids.

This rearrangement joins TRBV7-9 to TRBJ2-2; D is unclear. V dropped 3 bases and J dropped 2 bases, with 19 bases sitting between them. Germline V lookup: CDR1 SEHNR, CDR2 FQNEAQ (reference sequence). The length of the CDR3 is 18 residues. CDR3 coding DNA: TGTGCCAGCAGCTTTTCGGTGCTCGTAACAGAAAACACCGGGGAGCTGTTTTTT. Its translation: CASSFSVLVTENTGELFF.

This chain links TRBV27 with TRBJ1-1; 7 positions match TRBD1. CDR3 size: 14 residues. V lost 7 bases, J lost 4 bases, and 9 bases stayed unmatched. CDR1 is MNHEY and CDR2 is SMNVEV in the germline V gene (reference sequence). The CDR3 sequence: CASTSGGLGTEAFF. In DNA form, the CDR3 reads TGTGCCAGCACCTCAGGGGGTCTGGGCACTGAAGCTTTCTTT.

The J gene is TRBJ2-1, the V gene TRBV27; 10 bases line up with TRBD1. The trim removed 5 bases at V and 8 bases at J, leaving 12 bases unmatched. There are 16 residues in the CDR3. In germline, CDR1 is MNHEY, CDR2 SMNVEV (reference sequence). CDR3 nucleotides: TGTGCCAGCAGTGCCCCCCGGGACAGGGGTTTCTATGAGCAGTTCTTC. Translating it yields CASSAPRDRGFYEQFF.

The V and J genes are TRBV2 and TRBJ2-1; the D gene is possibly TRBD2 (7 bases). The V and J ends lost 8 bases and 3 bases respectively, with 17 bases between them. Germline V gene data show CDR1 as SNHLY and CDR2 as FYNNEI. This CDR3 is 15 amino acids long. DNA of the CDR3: TGTGCCAGCTTTGACCCGGGGGGCATCTACAATGAGCAGTTCTTC. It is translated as CASFDPGGIYNEQFF.

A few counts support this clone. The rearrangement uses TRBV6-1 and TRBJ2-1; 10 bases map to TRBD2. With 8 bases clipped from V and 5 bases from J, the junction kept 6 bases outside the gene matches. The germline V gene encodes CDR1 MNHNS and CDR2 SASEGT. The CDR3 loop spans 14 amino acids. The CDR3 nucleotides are TGTGCCAGCGTCCCGGGACTAGCGAACAATGAGCAGTTCTTC. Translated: CASVPGLANNEQFF.

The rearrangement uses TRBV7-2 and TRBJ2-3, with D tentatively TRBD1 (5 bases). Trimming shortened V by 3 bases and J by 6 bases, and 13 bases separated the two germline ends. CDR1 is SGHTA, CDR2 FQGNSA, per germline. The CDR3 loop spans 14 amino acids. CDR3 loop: CASSFQGSSDTQYF. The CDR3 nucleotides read TGTGCCAGCAGCTTCCAGGGTTCATCCGATACGCAGTATTTT.

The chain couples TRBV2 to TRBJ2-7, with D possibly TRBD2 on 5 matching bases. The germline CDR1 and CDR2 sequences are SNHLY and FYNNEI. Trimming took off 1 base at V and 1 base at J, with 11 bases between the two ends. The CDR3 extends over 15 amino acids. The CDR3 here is CASSEGADVSYEQYF. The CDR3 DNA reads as TGTGCCAGCAGTGAAGGAGCGGATGTATCCTACGAGCAGTACTTC.

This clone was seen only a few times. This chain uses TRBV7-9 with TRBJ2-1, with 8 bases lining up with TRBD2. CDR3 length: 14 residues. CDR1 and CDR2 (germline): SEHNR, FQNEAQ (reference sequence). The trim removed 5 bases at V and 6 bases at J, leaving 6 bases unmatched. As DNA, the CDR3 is TGTGCCAGCAGCCCGGGGACTAGAATCAATGAGCAGTTCTTC. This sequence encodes CASSPGTRINEQFF.

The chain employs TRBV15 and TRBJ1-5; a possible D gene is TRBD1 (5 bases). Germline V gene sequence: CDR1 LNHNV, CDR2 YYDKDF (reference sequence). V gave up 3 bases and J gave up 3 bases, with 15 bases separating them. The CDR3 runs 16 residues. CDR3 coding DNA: TGTGCCACCAGCAGTCACCTCATCAGGGACAATCAGCCCCAGCATTTT. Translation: CATSSHLIRDNQPQHF.

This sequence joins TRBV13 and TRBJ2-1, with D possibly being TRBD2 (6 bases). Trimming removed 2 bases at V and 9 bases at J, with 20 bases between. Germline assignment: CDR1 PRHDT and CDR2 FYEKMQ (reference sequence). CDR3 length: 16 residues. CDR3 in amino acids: CASSLSSGLPAAEQFF. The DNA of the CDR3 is TGTGCCAGCAGCTTAAGTTCGGGACTCCCGGCGGCTGAGCAGTTCTTC.

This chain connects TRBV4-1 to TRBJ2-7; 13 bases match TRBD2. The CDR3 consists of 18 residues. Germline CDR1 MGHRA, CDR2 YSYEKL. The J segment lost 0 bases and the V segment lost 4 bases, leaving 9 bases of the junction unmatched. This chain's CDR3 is CASSPSTSGRSPSYEQYF. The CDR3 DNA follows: TGCGCCAGCAGCCCGTCGACTAGCGGGAGGAGCCCCTCCTACGAGCAGTACTTC.

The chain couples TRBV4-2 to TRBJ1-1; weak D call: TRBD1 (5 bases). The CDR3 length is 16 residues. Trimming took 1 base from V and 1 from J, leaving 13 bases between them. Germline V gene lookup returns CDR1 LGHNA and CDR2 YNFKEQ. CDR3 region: CASSQAGRTTNTEAFF. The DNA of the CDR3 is TGTGCCAGCAGCCAAGCTGGTCGGACAACGAACACTGAAGCTTTCTTT.

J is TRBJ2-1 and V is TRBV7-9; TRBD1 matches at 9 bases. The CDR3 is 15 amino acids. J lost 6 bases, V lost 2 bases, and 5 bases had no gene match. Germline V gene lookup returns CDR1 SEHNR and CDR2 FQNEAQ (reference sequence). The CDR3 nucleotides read TGTGCCAGCAGCTTAATCGGACAGGGGAGCAATGAGCAGTTCTTC. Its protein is CASSLIGQGSNEQFF.

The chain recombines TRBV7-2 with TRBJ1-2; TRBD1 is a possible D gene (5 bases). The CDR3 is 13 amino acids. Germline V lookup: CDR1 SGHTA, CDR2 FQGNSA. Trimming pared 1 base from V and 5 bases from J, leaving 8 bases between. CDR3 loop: CASSLGQQYGYTF. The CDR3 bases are TGTGCCAGCAGCTTAGGACAGCAGTATGGCTACACCTTC.

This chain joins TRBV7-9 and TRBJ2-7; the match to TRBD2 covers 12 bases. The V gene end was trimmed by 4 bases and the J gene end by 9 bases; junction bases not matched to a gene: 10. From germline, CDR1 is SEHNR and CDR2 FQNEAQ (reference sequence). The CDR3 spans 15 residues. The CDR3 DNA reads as TGTGCCAGCAGCTCTAACCGACTAGCGGGGGCCGGGCAGTACTTC. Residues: CASSSNRLAGAGQYF.

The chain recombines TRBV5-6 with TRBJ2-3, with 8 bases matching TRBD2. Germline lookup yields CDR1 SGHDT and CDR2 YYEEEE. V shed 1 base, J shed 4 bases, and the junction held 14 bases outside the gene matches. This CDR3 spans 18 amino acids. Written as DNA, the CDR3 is TGTGCCAGCAGCTTGAATCCGGGAGGGCCGAGTTTGGCAGATACGCAGTATTTT. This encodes CASSLNPGGPSLADTQYF.

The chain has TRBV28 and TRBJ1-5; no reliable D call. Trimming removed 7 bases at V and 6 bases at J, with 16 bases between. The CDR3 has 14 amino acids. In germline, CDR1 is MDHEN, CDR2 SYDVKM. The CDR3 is CASKLGGSAQPQHF. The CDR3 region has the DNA TGTGCCAGCAAACTCGGAGGGTCAGCTCAGCCCCAGCATTTT.

The CDR3 nucleotides read TGTGCCATCACCGAGACGGGGAACACTGAAGCTTTCTTT. Its protein product is CAITETGNTEAFF. V gene TRBV10-3 combines with J gene TRBJ1-1; the D is unclear. There are 13 residues in the CDR3. The ends were cut back, 7 bases at V and 1 base at J, with 10 bases in the middle. Per the germline V gene, CDR1 is ENHRY and CDR2 is SYGVKD.

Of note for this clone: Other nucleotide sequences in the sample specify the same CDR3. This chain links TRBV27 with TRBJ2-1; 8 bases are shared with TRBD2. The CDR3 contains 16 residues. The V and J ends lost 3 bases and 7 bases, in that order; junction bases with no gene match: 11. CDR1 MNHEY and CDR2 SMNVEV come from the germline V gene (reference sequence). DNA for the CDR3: TGTGCCAGCAGTTTTCTAGCGGGTTCCCTATTGAATGAGCAGTTCTTC. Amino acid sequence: CASSFLAGSLLNEQFF.

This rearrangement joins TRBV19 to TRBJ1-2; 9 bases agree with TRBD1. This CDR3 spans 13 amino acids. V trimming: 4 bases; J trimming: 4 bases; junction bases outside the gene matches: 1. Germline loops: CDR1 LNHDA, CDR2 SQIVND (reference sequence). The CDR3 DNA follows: TGTGCCAGTAGTAGGGACAGGGCCTATGGCTACACCTTC. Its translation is CASSRDRAYGYTF.

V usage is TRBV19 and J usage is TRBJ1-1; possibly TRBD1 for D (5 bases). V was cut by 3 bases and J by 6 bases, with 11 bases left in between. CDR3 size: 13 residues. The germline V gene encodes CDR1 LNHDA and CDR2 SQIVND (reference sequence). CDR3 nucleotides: TGTGCCAGTAGTATTGAAGGGGCAGCTGAAGCTTTCTTT. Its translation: CASSIEGAAEAFF.

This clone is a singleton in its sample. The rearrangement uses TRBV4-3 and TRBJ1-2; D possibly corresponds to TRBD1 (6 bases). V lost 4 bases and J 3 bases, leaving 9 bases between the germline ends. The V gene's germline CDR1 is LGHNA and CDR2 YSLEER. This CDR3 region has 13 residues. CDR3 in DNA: TGCGCCAGCAGCCGCAGGGGTTACTATGGCTACACCTTC. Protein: CASSRRGYYGYTF.

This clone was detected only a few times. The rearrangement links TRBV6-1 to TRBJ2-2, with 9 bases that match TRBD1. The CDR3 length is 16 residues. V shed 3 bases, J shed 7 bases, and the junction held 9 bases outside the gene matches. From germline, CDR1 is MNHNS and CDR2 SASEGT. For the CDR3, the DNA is TGTGCCAGCAGTGATCCCGGGACAGGGTTCAACGGGGAGCTGTTTTTT. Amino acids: CASSDPGTGFNGELFF.

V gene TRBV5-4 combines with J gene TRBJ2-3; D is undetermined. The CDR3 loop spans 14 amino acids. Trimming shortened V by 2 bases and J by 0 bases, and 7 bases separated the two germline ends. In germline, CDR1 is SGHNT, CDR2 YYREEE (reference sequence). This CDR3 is CASSFRQSTDTQYF. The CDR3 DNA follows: TGTGCCAGCAGCTTCAGGCAGAGCACAGATACGCAGTATTTT.

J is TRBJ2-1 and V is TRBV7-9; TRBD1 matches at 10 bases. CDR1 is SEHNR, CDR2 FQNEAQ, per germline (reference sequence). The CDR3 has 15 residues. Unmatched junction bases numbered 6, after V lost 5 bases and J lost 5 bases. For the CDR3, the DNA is TGTGCCAGCAGCGCGACCGGGACAGGGGACAATGAGCAGTTCTTC. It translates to CASSATGTGDNEQFF.

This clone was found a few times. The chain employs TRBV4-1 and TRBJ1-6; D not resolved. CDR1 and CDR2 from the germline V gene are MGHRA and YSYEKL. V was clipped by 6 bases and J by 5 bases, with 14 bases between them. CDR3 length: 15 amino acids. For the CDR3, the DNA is TGCGCCAGCAGACACCAGGCAGCGGATAATTCACCCCTCCACTTT. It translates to CASRHQAADNSPLHF.

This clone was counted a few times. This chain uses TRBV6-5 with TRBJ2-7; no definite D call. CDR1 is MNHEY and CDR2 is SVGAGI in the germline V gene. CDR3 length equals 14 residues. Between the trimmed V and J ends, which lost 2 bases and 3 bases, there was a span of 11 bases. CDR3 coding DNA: TGTGCCAGCAGTTACAACCAGGCCTACTACGAGCAGTACTTC. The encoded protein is CASSYNQAYYEQYF.

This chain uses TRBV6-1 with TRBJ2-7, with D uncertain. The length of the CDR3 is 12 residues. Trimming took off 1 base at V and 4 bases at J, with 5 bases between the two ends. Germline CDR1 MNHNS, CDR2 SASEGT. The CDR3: CASSEVGYEQYF. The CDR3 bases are TGTGCCAGCAGTGAAGTCGGTTACGAGCAGTACTTC.

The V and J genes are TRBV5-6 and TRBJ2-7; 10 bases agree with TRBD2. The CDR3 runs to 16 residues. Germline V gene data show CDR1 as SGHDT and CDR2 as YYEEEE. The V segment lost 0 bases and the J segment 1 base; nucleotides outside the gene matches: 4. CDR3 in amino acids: CASSLAGLADSYEQYF. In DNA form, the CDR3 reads TGTGCCAGCAGCTTGGCAGGACTAGCGGATTCCTACGAGCAGTACTTC.